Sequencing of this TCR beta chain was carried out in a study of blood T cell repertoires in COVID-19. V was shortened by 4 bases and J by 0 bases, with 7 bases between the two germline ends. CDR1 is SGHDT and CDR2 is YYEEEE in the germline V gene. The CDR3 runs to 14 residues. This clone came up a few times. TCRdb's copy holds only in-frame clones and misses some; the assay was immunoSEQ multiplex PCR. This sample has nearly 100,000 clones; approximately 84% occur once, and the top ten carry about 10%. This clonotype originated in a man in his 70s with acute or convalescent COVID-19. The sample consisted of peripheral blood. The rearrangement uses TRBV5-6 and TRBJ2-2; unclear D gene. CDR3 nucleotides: TGTGCCAGCAGCAAAAGAGCGAACACCGGGGAGCTGTTTTTT. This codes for CASSKRANTGELFF.